These T cell receptor beta chains were read from a single sample in a study of blood T cells in healthy people across ages. TCRdb reprocessed the 5' RACE reads with MiXCR, giving one entry per CDR3 protein. The profile shows hundreds of thousands of distinct CDR3 sequences, about 51% of them singletons. Sequencing input: blood. All receptors come from a woman aged 80 or older in good health. Both conserved end residues are part of each CDR3. A D gene is named only where the DNA matches it firmly. Clone size is not always given. Where it is, it says once, few, many or a class for expanded clones.

v_gene: TRBV6-2/TRBV6-3
j_gene: TRBJ1-1
abundance: NA
d_gene: NA
CDR3nt: TGTGCCAGCAGTTACAGGGACGGGGACACTGAAGCTTTCTTT
CDR3aa: CASSYRDGDTEAFF

v_gene: TRBV29-1
j_gene: TRBJ1-2
abundance: few
d_gene: NA
CDR3nt: TGCAGCGTTGAGGGGGACACGAACTATGGCTACACCTTC
CDR3aa: CSVEGDTNYGYTF

v_gene: TRBV5-1
j_gene: TRBJ2-7
abundance: NA
d_gene: NA
CDR3nt: TGCGCCAGCAGCGCTTTATCTTCCCTGTACAATGAGCAGTACTTC
CDR3aa: CASSALSSLYNEQYF

v_gene: TRBV10-3
j_gene: TRBJ2-5
abundance: NA
d_gene: TRBD2
CDR3nt: TGTGCCATCAGTGAGTCGGCGGGGGGATATGGGGAAGAGACCCAGTACTTC
CDR3aa: CAISESAGGYGEETQYF

v_gene: TRBV29-1
j_gene: TRBJ2-1
abundance: many
d_gene: NA
CDR3nt: TGCAGCGTTGAAGCTAGGGCGTTTTCAGACAATGAGCAGTTCTTC
CDR3aa: CSVEARAFSDNEQFF

v_gene: TRBV3-1
j_gene: TRBJ2-1
abundance: many
d_gene: NA
CDR3nt: TGTGCCAGCAGCCAACTTCGAGGGAGCGTGGACAATGAGCAGTTCTTC
CDR3aa: CASSQLRGSVDNEQFF

v_gene: TRBV6-2/TRBV6-3
j_gene: TRBJ1-5
abundance: few
d_gene: NA
CDR3nt: TGTGCCAGCAGAACCCCCGGGAGGGGGGATCAGCCCCAGCATTTT
CDR3aa: CASRTPGRGDQPQHF

v_gene: TRBV27
j_gene: TRBJ1-1
abundance: NA
d_gene: NA
CDR3nt: TGTGCCAGCAGTTTAAACCCTCTCGCCGGGACTGAAGCTTTCTTT
CDR3aa: CASSLNPLAGTEAFF

v_gene: TRBV20-1
j_gene: TRBJ2-3
abundance: few
d_gene: NA
CDR3nt: TGCAGTGCCCCGGGGGCTTCTAGCACAGATACGCAGTATTTT
CDR3aa: CSAPGASSTDTQYF

v_gene: TRBV3-1
j_gene: TRBJ2-5
abundance: NA
d_gene: NA
CDR3nt: TGTGCCAGCAGCCAAGAGGAAAGACAAGAGACCCAGTACTTC
CDR3aa: CASSQEERQETQYF